This section outlines one T cell receptor (beta chain) sequence together with its context. Its antigen is as yet unknown. Both 60 Vbeta primers and 13 Jbeta primers went into the PCR. Sequencing used immunoSEQ multiplex PCR; TCRdb keeps in-frame clones, though not all of them. This table has about 140,000 clones, approximately 71% appearing once. This entry comes from a study of cytomegalovirus exposure and HLA in healthy donors. Trimming took off 8 bases at V and 0 bases at J, with 17 bases between the two ends. Germline CDR1 SGHVS, CDR2 FNYEAQ. The CDR3 contains 17 residues. Study-level findings and limits: Owing to their indistinguishability, certain V segments, notably TRBV6-2 and TRBV6-3, were excluded. Analysis performed later found 16,000 or so TCR beta sequences associated with HLA alleles at 0.05 false discovery rate.

The TCR was taken from a man between 40 and 49 years old in good health and CMV-seronegative. The sample comprised PBMCs. The J gene is TRBJ2-6, the V gene TRBV7-6, with D tentatively TRBD1 (6 bases). The CDR3 DNA reads as TGTGCCAGCTCCAGGGGTCTTCTACACTCTGGGGCCAACGTCCTGACTTTC. It translates to CASSRGLLHSGANVLTF.